This T cell receptor beta chain was identified during a study of beta chain features in type 1 diabetes. Findings of the study overall: Naive, central memory and regulatory TCRB repertoires appeared more similar among patients than healthy donors. Cells that show high TCR expression could be over-represented by cDNA sequencing.

Worth noting for this clone: Its specificity is not known.

Sequenced material consisted of expressed TCRB transcripts (all of the isolated RNA was reverse transcribed). Here immunoSEQ multiplex PCR was the method, and the copy in TCRdb shows in-frame clones only, minus some. This repertoire shows about 290,000 clones, approximately 8.1% found once; its top ten account for more than 0.8%. Trimming left V 2 bases short and J 0 bases short, with 14 bases between. The CDR3 length is 17 residues. Germline V gene lookup returns CDR1 GTSNPN and CDR2 SVGIG (reference sequence). Every single donor gave one heparinised blood draw, and these averaged about 116 mL. Using CD45RO/CCR7/CD25/CD127/CD95/CD27, CD4+ naive, central memory, regulatory and stem cell-like memory cells were sorted.

The TCR sequence derives from a woman aged 18-29 years in good health. This rearrangement joins TRBV30 to TRBJ2-6; D not certain. Sequenced input: central memory CD4+ T cells from blood. CDR3 residues: CAWSSLVSPSGANVLTF. In DNA, the CDR3 is TGTGCCTGGAGTTCTCTAGTCTCACCCTCTGGGGCCAACGTCCTGACTTTC.